What follows are 15 T cell receptor beta chains derived from one specimen sequenced in a study of T cells in localized non-small cell lung cancer. The method was immunoSEQ multiplex PCR; TCRdb's version includes in-frame clones alone and lacks a portion of them. The data contain approximately 3,100 clones, around 21% of them singletons. Sequenced material: lung tumor tissue, taken before any cancer treatment. The source of these receptors is a woman aged 40-70 years with stage III squamous cell lung carcinoma.

The chain couples TRBV5-1 to TRBJ2-3, with D perhaps matching TRBD2 (5 bases). The CDR3 covers 16 residues. The V and J ends lost 2 bases and 2 bases respectively, with 15 bases between them. Looked up from germline, CDR1 is SGHRS and CDR2 is YFSETQ. The CDR3 DNA reads as TGCGCCAGCAGCTTTGGGTCCGGGATGTCCACAGATACGCAGTATTTT. Translation: CASSFGSGMSTDTQYF.

This sequence joins TRBV19 and TRBJ1-1; D is unclear. V dropped 7 bases and J dropped 1 base, with 19 bases sitting between them. The CDR3 length is 16 residues. Germline CDR1 is LNHDA and CDR2 is SQIVND (reference sequence). This CDR3 is CASTQAGIGRNTEAFF. The CDR3 DNA sequence: TGTGCCAGTACCCAGGCGGGAATTGGGAGGAACACTGAAGCTTTCTTT.

A word on this clone: One junction end disagrees with the germline gene, perhaps due to a read error. The chain is built from TRBV6-8 and TRBJ1-1; D possibly corresponds to TRBD1 (6 bases). Looked up from germline, CDR1 is MNHGY and CDR2 is SAAAGT. This CDR3 is built from 15 residues. The CDR3 DNA is TGTGCCATCAGTGCCACTTCAGGGGATCGGACTGAAGCTTTCTTT. Protein sequence: CAISATSGDRTEAFF.

This clone appeared a few times. V is TRBV6-8 and J is TRBJ2-7, with TRBD2 matching 13 bases. V shed 5 bases, J shed 4 bases, and the junction held 5 bases outside the gene matches. The CDR3 loop spans 15 amino acids. CDR1 is MNHGY and CDR2 is SAAAGT in the germline V gene. Here the CDR3 reads CASSPGLAGVYEQYF. CDR3 nucleotides: TGTGCCAGCAGTCCTGGACTAGCGGGAGTTTACGAGCAGTACTTC.

This clone was recorded a few times. The genes are TRBV28 and TRBJ1-3, with 8 nucleotides matching TRBD1. V gave up 3 bases and J gave up 4 bases; unmatched junction bases: 5. This CDR3 comprises 15 residues. Looked up from germline, CDR1 is MDHEN and CDR2 is SYDVKM. As DNA, the CDR3 is TGTGCCAGCAGTTTCCAGGGGGCCCCCGGAAACACCATATATTTT. It specifies CASSFQGAPGNTIYF. Drawing the rest from reference TRBV28 and TRBJ1-3, the complete variable domain is DVKVTQSSRYLVKRTGEKVFLECVQDMDHENMFWYRQDPGLGLRLIYFSYDVKMKEKGDIPEGYSVSREKKERFSLILESASTNQTSMYLCASSFQGAPGNTIYFGEGSWLTVV.

The chain uses TRBV6-8 and TRBJ1-2; D is ambiguous. Germline V gene sequence: CDR1 MNHGY, CDR2 SAAAGT. The CDR3 sequence is 13 residues long. V lost 8 bases to trimming and J lost 5 bases, with 15 bases between them. The CDR3 loop is CASRFGSPYGYTF. For the CDR3, the DNA is TGTGCCAGCCGGTTCGGGTCCCCATATGGCTACACCTTC.

The chain couples TRBV19 to TRBJ2-5; D call uncertain. V was cut by 4 bases and J by 1 base, with 7 bases left in between. This CDR3 comprises 13 residues. Germline CDR1 and CDR2: LNHDA and SQIVND (reference sequence). The CDR3 DNA reads TGTGCCAGTAGTAGAAGAATCCAAGAGACCCAGTACTTC. It encodes CASSRRIQETQYF. The full variable domain, rest sourced from reference TRBV19 and TRBJ2-5, is DGGITQSPKYLFRKEGQNVTLSCEQNLNHDAMYWYRQDPGQGLRLIYYSQIVNDFQKGDIAEGYSVSREKKESFPLTVTSAQKNPTAFYLCASSRRIQETQYFGPGTRLLVL.

The rearrangement links TRBV19 to TRBJ2-3, with 7 bases lining up with TRBD2. This CDR3 has 13 amino acids. V lost 10 bases to trimming and J lost 0 bases; unmatched junction nucleotides: 4. Germline loops: CDR1 LNHDA, CDR2 SQIVND (reference sequence). The chain's CDR3 is CAITSDSTDTQYF. CDR3 DNA sequence: TGTGCCATCACTAGCGATAGCACAGATACGCAGTATTTT. Using reference TRBV19 and TRBJ2-3 for the parts outside the CDR3, the full variable domain is DGGITQSPKYLFRKEGQNVTLSCEQNLNHDAMYWYRQDPGQGLRLIYYSQIVNDFQKGDIAEGYSVSREKKESFPLTVTSAQKNPTAFYLCAITSDSTDTQYFGPGTRLTVL.

This clone was counted between two and nine times. The rearrangement links TRBV18 to TRBJ2-1, with 7 nucleotides matching TRBD2. The V gene end was trimmed by 0 bases and the J gene end by 12 bases; junction bases not matched to a gene: 8. The CDR3 consists of 14 residues. Germline V CDR1 and CDR2: KGHSH, LQKENI. CDR3 nucleotide sequence: TGTGCCAGCTCACCACCGTCTAGCGGCCGCTGGCAGTTCTTC. The encoded protein is CASSPPSSGRWQFF. The complete variable domain, with remaining parts taken from reference TRBV18 and TRBJ2-1, reads NAGVMQNPRHLVRRRGQEARLRCSPMKGHSHVYWYRQLPEEGLKFMVYLQKENIIDESGMPKERFSAEFPKEGPSILRIQQVVRGDSAAYFCASSPPSSGRWQFFGPGTRLTVL.

About this clone itself: Other DNA sequences in the sample encode the same CDR3. This rearrangement joins TRBV25-1 to TRBJ2-7, with 8 bases identical to TRBD2. V shed 9 bases, J shed 1 base, and the junction held 2 bases outside the gene matches. This CDR3 comprises 12 residues. Germline CDR1 reads MGHDK; CDR2 reads SYGVNS. The CDR3 region has the DNA TGTGCCAGTAAGCGGGAGTCCTACGAGCAGTACTTC. Translation gives CASKRESYEQYF.

This clone was picked up a small number of times. The chain joins TRBV28 to TRBJ2-7; 10 bases are a match to TRBD2. The ends lost 6 bases at V and 6 bases at J; junction bases unmatched: 5. The CDR3 is 13 amino acids. Looked up from germline, CDR1 is MDHEN and CDR2 is SYDVKM. In DNA form, the CDR3 reads TGTGCCAGCAGATGGGGGACTAGCGTCGAGCAGTACTTC. Translating gives CASRWGTSVEQYF. Together with reference TRBV28 and TRBJ2-7, the CDR3 gives the full variable domain: DVKVTQSSRYLVKRTGEKVFLECVQDMDHENMFWYRQDPGLGLRLIYFSYDVKMKEKGDIPEGYSVSREKKERFSLILESASTNQTSMYLCASRWGTSVEQYFGPGTRLTVT.

The table lists this clone with a few counts. V usage is TRBV11-3 and J usage is TRBJ2-5; D might be TRBD2 (7 bases). The CDR3 has 16 residues. Germline V lookup: CDR1 SGHNT, CDR2 YENEEA. Trimming removed 5 bases at V and 5 bases at J, with 21 bases between. The CDR3 loop is CASSKGEGLQGETQYF. The CDR3 DNA is TGTGCCAGCAGCAAGGGGGAGGGGCTCCAAGGGGAGACCCAGTACTTC.

This chain uses TRBV6-8 with TRBJ2-7; possible D gene TRBD2, 5 bases. The ends were cut back, 0 bases at V and 7 bases at J, with 16 bases in the middle. CDR1 and CDR2 (germline): MNHGY, SAAAGT. There are 15 residues in the CDR3. This CDR3 is CASSYSGRELREQYF. The CDR3 DNA sequence: TGTGCCAGCAGTTACTCGGGCCGGGAATTGAGGGAGCAGTACTTC.

This clone was counted only a few times. The chain carries TRBV9 and TRBJ2-3; 7 positions match TRBD2. Germline trimming cut 4 bases from V and 0 bases from J; bases unmatched to any gene: 8. This CDR3 contains 16 residues. The V gene's germline CDR1 is SGDLS and CDR2 YYNGEE. In DNA form, the CDR3 reads TGTGCCAGCAGCTCGGGGGGAAGCTTTAGCACAGATACGCAGTATTTT. It yields the protein CASSSGGSFSTDTQYF.

This sequence joins TRBV28 and TRBJ1-5; D uncertain. The CDR3 contains 15 residues. The germline V gene encodes CDR1 MDHEN and CDR2 SYDVKM. V shed 2 bases and J shed 6 bases, with 14 bases lying between them. In DNA form, the CDR3 reads TGTGCCAGCAGTTTACACTCCCAGTCAGGTCAGCCCCAGCATTTT. Translated, it gives CASSLHSQSGQPQHF.